This T cell receptor (beta chain) was profiled in a study of blood T cell repertoires in COVID-19. Background on the study: Sites across the United States, Italy and Spain contributed samples from acute and convalescent COVID-19. PBMCs, B-cell-depleted T cells, or T cells provided the cDNA or gDNA that made up the material.

Some clones are missing from TCRdb's copy, which holds only in-frame ones; the method was immunoSEQ multiplex PCR. The sample lists over 300,000 clones; 90% were seen once. Germline loops: CDR1 SGHDN, CDR2 FVKESK. V lost 3 bases to trimming and J lost 8 bases; unmatched junction nucleotides: 13. The CDR3 runs to 16 residues. The chain links TRBV14 to TRBJ1-2; 9 bases agree with TRBD1. The clonotype was recovered from a man aged 18 to 30 with active or convalescent COVID-19. Sequencing was done on a sample of peripheral blood. CDR3 sequence reads: CASSHSSGDRVEGYTF. The CDR3, as DNA: TGTGCCAGCAGCCACTCCTCCGGGGACAGGGTCGAGGGCTACACCTTC.